What follows are 11 T cell receptor beta chains derived from one specimen sequenced in a study of blood T cell repertoires in COVID-19. Clones were read by immunoSEQ multiplex PCR, and TCRdb kept only the in-frame ones, dropping some. The repertoire includes roughly 35,000 clones, approximately 90% of them detected once, and just under 2% sits in the top ten. The sequenced material came from peripheral blood. These receptors came from a man aged 45-65 years with active or convalescent COVID-19.

The rearrangement joins TRBV4-3 to TRBJ2-1; D is possibly TRBD2 (6 bases). V was clipped by 0 bases and J by 8 bases, with 17 bases between them. CDR3 length equals 16 residues. Per germline, CDR1 LGHNA and CDR2 YSLEER. The CDR3 bases are TGCGCCAGCAGCCAAGATGGACCAGGCGGGAACCATGAGCAGTTCTTC. Translation: CASSQDGPGGNHEQFF.

This clone has only a few counts. The chain carries TRBV7-3 and TRBJ2-3; 10 bases agree with TRBD2. CDR3 length: 16 residues. Germline CDR1 SGHTA, CDR2 FQGTGA. Trimming took 2 bases from V and 3 from J; bases not matched to a gene: 5. The CDR3 coding sequence is TGTGCCAGCAGCTTAGTAGCGGGAGGAGCGACAGATACGCAGTATTTT. Translating gives CASSLVAGGATDTQYF.

This clone was picked up one time. The chain uses TRBV28 and TRBJ2-5; TRBD1 aligns across 9 bases. Looked up from germline, CDR1 is MDHEN and CDR2 is SYDVKM. J lost 4 bases, V lost 7 bases, and 10 bases had no gene match. The CDR3 extends over 15 amino acids. The CDR3 is CASTFRTGAVETQYF. CDR3 coding DNA: TGTGCCAGCACGTTCCGGACAGGGGCGGTAGAGACCCAGTACTTC.

The chain has TRBV2 and TRBJ1-1; no reliable D call. CDR1 and CDR2 (germline): SNHLY, FYNNEI. The V gene lost 7 bases and the J gene lost 1 base, with 4 bases spanning the gap. This CDR3 contains 11 residues. CDR3 residues: CASNGNTEAFF. CDR3 in DNA: TGTGCCAGCAACGGGAACACTGAAGCTTTCTTT. The full variable domain, with the rest looked up from reference TRBV2 and TRBJ1-1, is EPEVTQTPSHQVTQMGQEVILRCVPISNHLYFYWYRQILGQKVEFLVSFYNNEISEKSEIFDDQFSVERPDGSNFTLKIRSTKLEDSAMYFCASNGNTEAFFGQGTRLTVV.

This clone was found once. V usage is TRBV10-3 and J usage is TRBJ1-5; D unresolved. The CDR3 covers 13 residues. CDR1 is ENHRY and CDR2 is SYGVKD in the germline V gene. Trimming pared 4 bases from V and 5 bases from J, leaving 9 bases between. In DNA, the CDR3 is TGTGCCATCAGTGGGTCGAGTGATCAGCCCCAGCATTTT. Encoded protein: CAISGSSDQPQHF.

This clone has just one count. The chain has TRBV3-1 (or the pseudogene TRBV3-2) and TRBJ2-2; 8 positions agree with TRBD2. CDR1 LGHDT and CDR2 YNNKEL come from the germline V gene (reference sequence). This CDR3 spans 16 amino acids. The V segment lost 4 bases and the J segment 5 bases; nucleotides outside the gene matches: 9. The CDR3 spells CASSPGKIAGTGELFF. In nucleotides, the CDR3 is TGTGCCAGCAGCCCCGGGAAAATAGCGGGGACCGGGGAGCTGTTTTTT.

V gene TRBV2 combines with J gene TRBJ2-7; D might be TRBD2 (6 bases). The CDR3 extends over 16 amino acids. Germline V gene lookup returns CDR1 SNHLY and CDR2 FYNNEI. V lost 6 bases and J lost 0, with 18 bases in between. This chain's CDR3 is CASSGSLAPGSYEQYF. CDR3 coding DNA: TGTGCCAGCAGCGGATCCCTAGCGCCCGGCTCCTACGAGCAGTACTTC.

This chain links TRBV5-4 with TRBJ1-2; the D gene is possibly TRBD1 (6 bases). CDR1 and CDR2 (germline): SGHNT, YYREEE (reference sequence). With 6 bases removed from V and 5 bases from J, the gap between germline ends came to 11 bases. This CDR3 contains 12 residues. The CDR3 coding sequence is TGTGCCAGCAACCAACAGGGATATGGCTACACCTTC. Its protein is CASNQQGYGYTF.

Only one count was recorded for this clone. The chain has TRBV11-2 and TRBJ2-5, with 8 bases that match TRBD2. The CDR3 runs 15 residues. V shed 4 bases and J 0 bases; nucleotides not matched to a gene: 4. Germline V gene sequence: CDR1 SGHAT, CDR2 FQNNGV. The CDR3: CASSSPGGYQETQYF. CDR3 coding DNA: TGTGCCAGCAGCTCCCCGGGGGGGTACCAAGAGACCCAGTACTTC.

CDR3 region: CASSRTGGRYNEQFF. CDR3 DNA: TGTGCCAGCAGCCGGACAGGGGGCAGGTACAATGAGCAGTTCTTC. The chain is built from TRBV2 and TRBJ2-1, with 11 bases matching TRBD1. Germline values: CDR1 SNHLY, CDR2 FYNNEI. V shed 6 bases, J shed 4 bases, and the junction held 5 bases outside the gene matches. The CDR3 sequence is 15 residues long.

This chain joins TRBV6-5 and TRBJ2-7; 7 bases are shared with TRBD2. In germline, CDR1 is MNHEY, CDR2 SVGAGI. The trim removed 6 bases at V and 2 bases at J, leaving 10 bases unmatched. The CDR3 sequence is 15 residues long. The CDR3 loop reads CASSLGLGPTYEQYF. The CDR3 DNA follows: TGTGCCAGCAGCTTAGGACTAGGACCAACCTACGAGCAGTACTTC.